A selection of T cell receptor beta chains follows, all from one sample in a study of high-grade serous ovarian cancer treatment subgroups. This table comes from immunoSEQ multiplex PCR, and its TCRdb copy is limited to in-frame clones, with some not included. The sample consists of 2,500 to 3,000 clones, about 77% of them appearing once. Sequencing was performed on tumor tissue. These receptors were obtained from a human donor with high-grade serous ovarian cancer. CDR3s include the opening cysteine and the closing phenylalanine or tryptophan. D genes are given only for firm matches. Rows may omit the clone size; those that give it use once, few, many or a size class.

CDR3aa: CASSFVVRGEQYEQYF
CDR3nt: TGTGCCAGCAGCTTTGTGGTCCGGGGAGAACAATACGAGCAGTACTTC
j_gene: TRBJ2-7
abundance: .
v_gene: TRBV7-8
d_gene: .

CDR3aa: CASSLGVGSYEQYF
CDR3nt: TGTGCCAGCAGCTTAGGGGTAGGGTCCTACGAGCAGTACTTC
j_gene: TRBJ2-7
abundance: once
v_gene: TRBV11-2
d_gene: .

CDR3aa: CASSHGSGLAGGVAQYF
CDR3nt: TGTGCCAGCAGCCACGGTTCGGGACTAGCGGGGGGAGTTGCGCAGTATTTT
j_gene: TRBJ2-3
abundance: .
v_gene: TRBV28
d_gene: TRBD2

CDR3aa: CASSVATGGVETQYF
CDR3nt: TGTGCCAGCAGTGTCGCGACAGGGGGCGTCGAGACCCAGTACTTC
j_gene: TRBJ2-5
abundance: once
v_gene: TRBV6-1
d_gene: TRBD1

CDR3aa: CASSNTGLIHVLTF
CDR3nt: TGTGCCAGCAGTAATACGGGACTAATACACGTCCTGACTTTC
j_gene: TRBJ2-6
abundance: .
v_gene: TRBV2
d_gene: TRBD2

CDR3aa: CASSSGRGQETQYF
CDR3nt: TGTGCCAGCAGTTCAGGGAGGGGTCAAGAGACCCAGTACTTC
j_gene: TRBJ2-5
abundance: .
v_gene: TRBV6-5
d_gene: TRBD2

CDR3aa: CASSPSPGANEQFF
CDR3nt: TGTGCCAGCAGTCCGTCCCCGGGGGCCAATGAGCAGTTCTTC
j_gene: TRBJ2-1
abundance: .
v_gene: TRBV28
d_gene: .

CDR3aa: CASSWGTEGEQYF
CDR3nt: TGCGCCAGCAGCTGGGGGACCGAGGGCGAGCAGTACTTC
j_gene: TRBJ2-7
abundance: few
v_gene: TRBV5-1
d_gene: .

CDR3aa: CASRESNSPLHF
CDR3nt: TGTGCCAGCAGGGAGTCGAATTCACCCCTCCACTTT
j_gene: TRBJ1-6
abundance: .
v_gene: TRBV28
d_gene: .

CDR3aa: CASSWDLTGEQYF
CDR3nt: TGTGCCAGCAGCTGGGACCTAACGGGCGAGCAGTACTTC
j_gene: TRBJ2-7
abundance: .
v_gene: TRBV7-7
d_gene: .

CDR3aa: CASRTDGNQPQHF
CDR3nt: TGTGCCAGCAGGACGGACGGGAATCAGCCCCAGCATTTT
j_gene: TRBJ1-5
abundance: .
v_gene: TRBV6-5
d_gene: .

CDR3aa: CASSLGGTGTVIQYF
CDR3nt: TGTGCCAGCAGCTTGGGGGGGACAGGGACTGTCATTCAGTACTTC
j_gene: TRBJ2-4
abundance: once
v_gene: TRBV11-2
d_gene: TRBD1

CDR3aa: CASSLDFYSNQPQHF
CDR3nt: TGTGCCAGCAGCTTAGACTTTTATAGCAATCAGCCCCAGCATTTT
j_gene: TRBJ1-5
abundance: few
v_gene: TRBV7-2
d_gene: .

CDR3aa: CASSYGTSNNEQFF
CDR3nt: TGTGCCAGCAGCTACGGGACTAGCAACAATGAGCAGTTCTTC
j_gene: TRBJ2-1
abundance: .
v_gene: TRBV5-6
d_gene: TRBD2

CDR3aa: CASSFLGPAGLVDEAKNIQYF
CDR3nt: TGCGCCAGCAGCTTTTTGGGGCCGGCGGGACTTGTCGATGAGGCCAAAAACATTCAGTACTTC
j_gene: TRBJ2-4
abundance: .
v_gene: TRBV5-1
d_gene: .

CDR3aa: CSAGTGDEQYF
CDR3nt: TGCAGTGCTGGAACCGGAGACGAGCAGTACTTC
j_gene: TRBJ2-7
abundance: .
v_gene: TRBV20-1
d_gene: .

CDR3aa: CASSMVGDSGNTIYF
CDR3nt: TGCGCCAGCAGCATGGTCGGAGACTCTGGAAACACCATATATTTT
j_gene: TRBJ1-3
abundance: few
v_gene: TRBV5-1
d_gene: .

CDR3aa: CASRKEIAGGETQYF
CDR3nt: TGTGCCAGCAGAAAGGAAATAGCGGGAGGAGAGACCCAGTACTTC
j_gene: TRBJ2-5
abundance: .
v_gene: TRBV2
d_gene: TRBD2

CDR3aa: CASSLGRAGELFF
CDR3nt: TGTGCCAGCAGCTTAGGAAGGGCCGGGGAGCTGTTTTTT
j_gene: TRBJ2-2
abundance: .
v_gene: TRBV11-3
d_gene: .

CDR3aa: CASSRTPTEAFF
CDR3nt: TGTGCCAGCAGCCGAACACCCACTGAAGCTTTCTTT
j_gene: TRBJ1-1
abundance: few
v_gene: TRBV7-9
d_gene: .

CDR3aa: CASSSYRDGELFF
CDR3nt: TGTGCCAGCAGTTCATACAGGGACGGGGAGCTGTTTTTT
j_gene: TRBJ2-2
abundance: .
v_gene: TRBV6-6
d_gene: .

CDR3aa: CASSSVGQGSYNEQFF
CDR3nt: TGTGCCAGCAGCTCCGTTGGACAGGGGTCCTACAATGAGCAGTTCTTC
j_gene: TRBJ2-1
abundance: .
v_gene: TRBV7-2
d_gene: TRBD1

CDR3aa: CSVDPNTGGTEAFF
CDR3nt: TGCAGCGTTGATCCCAATACAGGGGGCACTGAAGCTTTCTTT
j_gene: TRBJ1-1
abundance: few
v_gene: TRBV29-1
d_gene: TRBD1

CDR3aa: CASHRDMTEAFF
CDR3nt: TGTGCCAGCCACAGGGATATGACTGAAGCTTTCTTT
j_gene: TRBJ1-1
abundance: .
v_gene: TRBV7-2
d_gene: .

CDR3aa: CASSQGEKLETQYF
CDR3nt: TGCGCCAGCAGCCAAGGAGAGAAACTAGAGACCCAGTACTTC
j_gene: TRBJ2-5
abundance: .
v_gene: TRBV4-1
d_gene: .

CDR3aa: CASSEALTGNEKLFF
CDR3nt: TGTGCCAGCAGTGAAGCGTTAACAGGGAATGAAAAACTGTTTTTT
j_gene: TRBJ1-4
abundance: .
v_gene: TRBV6-1
d_gene: .

CDR3aa: CASREQLAGAWTDTQYF
CDR3nt: TGTGCCAGCAGAGAACAGCTAGCGGGAGCTTGGACAGATACGCAGTATTTT
j_gene: TRBJ2-3
abundance: .
v_gene: TRBV5-4
d_gene: TRBD2

CDR3aa: CASSPFRGEVTQPQYF
CDR3nt: TGTGCCAGCAGCCCTTTCCGCGGGGAGGTTACACAGCCCCAGTACTTC
j_gene: TRBJ2-5
abundance: .
v_gene: TRBV7-3
d_gene: .

CDR3aa: CASSISTKASTDTQYF
CDR3nt: TGTGCCAGCAGCATCTCGACTAAAGCTAGCACAGATACGCAGTATTTT
j_gene: TRBJ2-3
abundance: .
v_gene: TRBV9
d_gene: .

CDR3aa: CSGVGGFPSSYEQYF
CDR3nt: TGCAGCGGAGTTGGGGGGTTCCCGAGCTCCTACGAGCAGTACTTC
j_gene: TRBJ2-7
abundance: .
v_gene: TRBV29-1
d_gene: .

CDR3aa: CASSLVVWETQYF
CDR3nt: TGTGCCAGCAGCTTAGTAGTCTGGGAGACCCAGTACTTC
j_gene: TRBJ2-5
abundance: .
v_gene: TRBV11-2
d_gene: .

CDR3aa: CASSQWGYEQYF
CDR3nt: TGTGCCAGCAGCCAATGGGGCTACGAGCAGTACTTC
j_gene: TRBJ2-7
abundance: .
v_gene: TRBV7-8
d_gene: .

CDR3aa: CASSLVGGYATDTQYF
CDR3nt: TGCGCCAGCAGCTTGGTGGGGGGGTACGCGACTGATACGCAGTATTTT
j_gene: TRBJ2-3
abundance: .
v_gene: TRBV5-1
d_gene: TRBD2

CDR3aa: CASSALAPGTEAFF
CDR3nt: TGTGCCAGCAGCGCCCTAGCTCCGGGGACTGAAGCTTTCTTT
j_gene: TRBJ1-1
abundance: .
v_gene: TRBV9
d_gene: .

CDR3aa: CASSFSARSQLGEKLFF
CDR3nt: TGTGCCAGCAGTTTTTCAGCCCGTTCCCAACTGGGTGAAAAACTGTTTTTT
j_gene: TRBJ1-4
abundance: .
v_gene: TRBV27
d_gene: .

CDR3aa: CASSVDFGSGTSVDEQFF
CDR3nt: TGTGCCAGCAGCGTAGATTTCGGGAGTGGGACTAGCGTTGATGAGCAGTTCTTC
j_gene: TRBJ2-1
abundance: .
v_gene: TRBV9
d_gene: TRBD2